These T cell receptor beta chains were read from a single sample in a study of blood T cell repertoires in COVID-19. The table came from immunoSEQ multiplex PCR; TCRdb's copy has only in-frame clones and leaves some out. The table lists roughly 180,000 clones, roughly 79% of them singletons. Input material: peripheral blood. These receptors were collected from a woman aged 40 to 49 with COVID-19, enrolled during active disease. CDR3s include the opening cysteine and the closing phenylalanine or tryptophan. The order of the fields is clone size, V gene, J gene, D gene, CDR3 protein, CDR3 DNA. A D gene is named only where the DNA matches it firmly. Some rows mark clone size as missing; the rest say once, few, many or name a class of expanded clone.

-	TRBV5-4	TRBJ1-2	TRBD1	CASSRDRLDGYTF	TGTGCCAGCAGCAGGGACAGATTAGATGGCTACACCTTC
once	TRBV15	TRBJ2-3	TRBD1	CATSRDGDRDIRDTQYF	TGTGCCACCAGCAGAGATGGGGACAGGGATATTAGAGATACGCAGTATTTT
-	TRBV28	TRBJ1-4	-	CASSREWGGIGEKLFF	TGTGCCAGCAGCAGAGAATGGGGGGGCATTGGGGAAAAACTGTTTTTT
-	TRBV2	TRBJ1-1	-	CASSENSLNTEAFF	TGTGCCAGCAGTGAGAACAGTCTGAACACTGAAGCTTTCTTT
-	TRBV13	TRBJ2-2	-	CASSLLFGGLPGELFF	TGTGCCAGCAGCCTCTTATTCGGGGGGCTTCCCGGGGAGCTGTTTTTT
-	TRBV4-1	TRBJ1-1	-	CASSQDHNTEAFF	TGCGCCAGCAGCCAAGACCATAACACTGAAGCTTTCTTT
few	TRBV4-1	TRBJ2-2	-	CASSQGLANTGELFF	TGCGCCAGCAGCCAAGGCCTAGCGAACACCGGGGAGCTGTTTTTT
-	TRBV15	TRBJ1-3	-	CATSRDETTFFLSGNTIYF	TGTGCCACCAGCAGAGACGAGACAACTTTCTTCCTCTCTGGAAACACCATATATTTT
-	TRBV19	TRBJ2-3	TRBD2	CASTSGAAGSNTQYF	TGTGCCAGTACTAGCGGGGCCGCGGGGTCGAATACGCAGTATTTT
-	TRBV15	TRBJ1-6	-	CATSRAGNSPLHF	TGTGCCACCAGCAGGGCGGGGAATTCACCCCTCCACTTT
-	TRBV27	TRBJ2-3	-	CASRWLSTDTQYF	TGTGCCAGCAGGTGGCTGAGCACAGATACGCAGTATTTT
-	TRBV25-1	TRBJ1-5	-	CASSEPQRSGSKPQHF	TGTGCCAGCAGTGAACCACAACGTTCGGGGAGCAAGCCCCAGCATTTT
few	TRBV15	TRBJ2-5	-	CATSRGQREETQYF	TGTGCCACCAGCAGAGGGCAGCGGGAAGAGACCCAGTACTTC
-	TRBV27	TRBJ2-3	-	CASSSIYQRAPDTQYF	TGTGCCAGCAGTTCCATCTATCAGCGGGCCCCAGATACGCAGTATTTT
-	TRBV11-2	TRBJ2-7	TRBD2	CASSLAGVPYEQYF	TGTGCCAGCAGCCTAGCGGGAGTACCCTACGAGCAGTACTTC
-	TRBV10-2	TRBJ2-7	-	CASSGTFSYEQYF	TGCGCCAGCAGCGGGACTTTCTCCTACGAGCAGTACTTC
-	TRBV7-9	TRBJ2-1	TRBD2	CASSLGSGGNYNEQFF	TGTGCCAGCAGCTTAGGTAGCGGGGGGAATTACAATGAGCAGTTCTTC
-	TRBV29-1	TRBJ1-1	TRBD1	CSASPTTGVGTEAFF	TGCAGCGCTAGCCCCACCACAGGGGTGGGCACTGAAGCTTTCTTT
-	TRBV19	TRBJ1-1	-	CASSTKSILAEAFF	TGTGCCAGTAGTACTAAGTCTATTCTCGCTGAAGCTTTCTTT
once	TRBV27	TRBJ2-7	-	CASSLPGGIGSVQYF	TGTGCCAGCAGTTTACCCGGCGGGATCGGTAGTGTGCAGTACTTC
-	TRBV30	TRBJ1-5	TRBD1	CAWSVPGGWQPQHF	TGTGCCTGGAGTGTTCCAGGGGGTTGGCAGCCCCAGCATTTT
once	TRBV4-1	TRBJ2-1	TRBD2	CASSQLLLAESYNEQFF	TGCGCCAGCAGCCAGCTCCTACTAGCGGAGAGCTACAATGAGCAGTTCTTC
-	TRBV6-5	TRBJ1-2	-	CASSFTVTHGGGYTF	TGTGCCAGCTCCTTTACCGTTACGCATGGAGGCGGCTACACCTTC
few	TRBV11-2	TRBJ2-1	TRBD2	CASSLTSRLAGAPYNEQFF	TGTGCCAGCAGCTTAACTAGTAGGCTAGCGGGGGCCCCTTACAATGAGCAGTTCTTC
-	TRBV5-8	TRBJ1-1	-	CASSLTRDAFF	TGTGCCAGCAGCTTGACCAGGGATGCTTTCTTT
few	TRBV19	TRBJ2-1	-	CASSLQRGGNEQFF	TGTGCCAGTAGTTTGCAGAGAGGTGGCAATGAGCAGTTCTTC
-	TRBV5-5	TRBJ2-3	TRBD2	CASSFRASGAPLPTDTQYF	TGTGCCAGCAGCTTTCGGGCTAGCGGAGCTCCCCTTCCCACAGATACGCAGTATTTT
-	TRBV19	TRBJ2-5	TRBD2	CATAGLAGVETQYF	TGTGCCACCGCGGGGCTAGCGGGAGTGGAGACCCAGTACTTC
-	TRBV6-5	TRBJ1-1	-	CASKDSMNTEAFF	TGTGCCAGCAAGGACAGCATGAACACTGAAGCTTTCTTT
-	TRBV7-9	TRBJ1-6	TRBD1	CASSSGQGSYNSPLHF	TGTGCCAGCAGCTCTGGACAGGGGTCCTATAATTCACCCCTCCACTTT
-	TRBV6-6	TRBJ1-6	TRBD1	CASSSTGVSSPLHF	TGTGCCAGCAGTTCGACAGGGGTGAGTTCACCCCTCCACTTT
-	TRBV7-9	TRBJ2-3	-	CAYTQGTDTQYF	TGTGCCTACACCCAGGGCACAGATACGCAGTATTTT
-	TRBV30	TRBJ2-2	TRBD2	CAWRGSGANTGELFF	TGTGCCTGGAGAGGGAGCGGGGCGAACACCGGGGAGCTGTTTTTT
-	TRBV7-9	TRBJ2-2	TRBD2	CASSLTGGANGELFF	TGTGCCAGCAGCTTAACGGGGGGAGCTAACGGGGAGCTGTTTTTT
-	TRBV28	TRBJ2-1	TRBD2	CASSFASGRAEQFF	TGTGCCAGCAGTTTTGCTAGCGGGAGAGCAGAGCAGTTCTTC
once	TRBV7-9	TRBJ2-1	TRBD2	CASSPGLAAYNEQFF	TGTGCCAGCAGCCCAGGACTAGCGGCCTACAATGAGCAGTTCTTC
-	TRBV5-4	TRBJ1-6	TRBD1	CASSPDRGRNSPLHF	TGTGCCAGCAGCCCGGACAGGGGCCGGAATTCACCCCTCCACTTT
once	TRBV29-1	TRBJ2-7	TRBD1	CSVARDRGWEQYF	TGCAGCGTTGCAAGGGACAGGGGGTGGGAGCAGTACTTC
few	TRBV5-1	TRBJ1-1	TRBD1	CASSKDRTNTEAFF	TGCGCCAGCAGTAAGGACAGGACGAACACTGAAGCTTTCTTT
-	TRBV19	TRBJ2-1	TRBD1	CASSPDRGTYNEQFF	TGTGCCAGTAGTCCCGACAGGGGGACCTACAATGAGCAGTTCTTC
many	TRBV30	TRBJ2-1	TRBD2	CAWSGFSGSRNNEQFF	TGTGCCTGGAGTGGATTCAGCGGGAGTAGAAACAATGAGCAGTTCTTC
-	TRBV6-1	TRBJ1-1	TRBD1	CASSDGTGGIGAFF	TGTGCCAGCAGTGACGGGACAGGGGGTATAGGAGCTTTCTTT